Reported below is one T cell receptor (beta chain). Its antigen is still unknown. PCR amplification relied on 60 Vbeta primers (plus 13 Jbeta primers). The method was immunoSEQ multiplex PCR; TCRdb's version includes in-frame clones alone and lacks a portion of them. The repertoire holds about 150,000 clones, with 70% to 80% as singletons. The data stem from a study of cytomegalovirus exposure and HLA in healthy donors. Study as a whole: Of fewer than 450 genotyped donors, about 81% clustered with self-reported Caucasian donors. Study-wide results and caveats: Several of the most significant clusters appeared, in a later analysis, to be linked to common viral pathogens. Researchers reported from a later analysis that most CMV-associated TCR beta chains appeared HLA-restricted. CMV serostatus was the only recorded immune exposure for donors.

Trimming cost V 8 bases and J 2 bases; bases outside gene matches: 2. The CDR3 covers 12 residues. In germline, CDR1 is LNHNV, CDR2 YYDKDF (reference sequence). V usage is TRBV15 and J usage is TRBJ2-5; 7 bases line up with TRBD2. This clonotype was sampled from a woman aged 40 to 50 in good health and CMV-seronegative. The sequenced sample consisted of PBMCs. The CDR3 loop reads CATYGGQETQYF. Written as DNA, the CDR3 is TGTGCCACCTACGGGGGGCAAGAGACCCAGTACTTC. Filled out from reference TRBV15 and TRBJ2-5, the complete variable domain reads DAMVIQNPRYQVTQFGKPVTLSCSQTLNHNVMYWYQQKSSQAPKLLFHYYDKDFNNEADTPDNFQSRRPNTSFCFLDIRSPGLGDTAMYLCATYGGQETQYFGPGTRLLVL.